The T cell receptor (beta chain) described here comes from a study of cytomegalovirus exposure and HLA in healthy donors. From the roughly 120-subject validation cohort, which was separate from the approximately 670-subject first cohort, the donors were drawn. Broader study findings: Some public TCRs appeared in many individuals, while most sequences were rare. Subsequent analysis revealed that first-cohort TCR clusters tended to co-occur in the 95 to 150 validation repertoires. The study labeled roughly 160 TCR beta chains cytomegalovirus-associated.

The protocol was immunoSEQ multiplex PCR, while the TCRdb copy is restricted to in-frame clones and leaves out a portion. This repertoire shows approximately 100,000 clones, about 85% found once; its top ten account for about 1.8%. CDR3 length equals 13 residues. Trimming took 5 bases from V and 3 from J; bases not matched to a gene: 1. The germline V gene encodes CDR1 MNHEY and CDR2 SMNVEV (reference sequence). As for this clone: Its target is unknown.

The chain uses TRBV27 and TRBJ2-7; 10 bases agree with TRBD2. Material: PBMCs. This TCR was sampled from a woman under 30 in good health and CMV-seropositive. The CDR3 DNA reads TGTGCCAGCAGTATAGCGGGGGGCTACGAGCAGTACGTC. Amino acids: CASSIAGGYEQYV.